Listed below are T cell receptor beta chains from one sample, sequenced in a study of cytomegalovirus exposure and HLA in healthy donors. Clones were sequenced by immunoSEQ multiplex PCR, and TCRdb holds only the in-frame ones, with some missing. The sample has 65,000 to 85,000 clones, around four fifths seen once. The specimen was PBMCs. These receptors all stem from a man over 45 in good health and CMV-seropositive. Each CDR3 is given with its conserved first and last residue. A D gene is named only where the DNA matches it firmly. The size entry is marked missing in some rows and otherwise reads once, few, many or a size class.

TRBD2	TRBJ2-1	few	TRBV7-9	CSSSQIGGFVQEQFF	TGTTCCAGCAGTCAGATCGGGGGGTTCGTTCAAGAGCAGTTCTTC
TRBD2	TRBJ2-1	few	TRBV7-9	CASSARTSGRGGIYNEQFF	TGTGCCAGCAGCGCGCGGACTAGCGGGAGAGGGGGGATATACAATGAGCAGTTCTTC
TRBD1	TRBJ2-1	-	TRBV11-3	CASSLGLSGTALNEQFF	TGTGCCAGCAGCTTGGGCCTTAGTGGGACAGCGTTAAATGAGCAGTTCTTC
TRBD2	TRBJ2-3	-	TRBV7-3	CASSPPGLAGGTDTQYF	TGTGCCAGCAGCCCTCCCGGACTAGCGGGAGGAACAGATACGCAGTATTTT
TRBD1	TRBJ2-2	-	TRBV7-3	CASSLRQGNTGELFF	TGTGCCAGCAGCTTAAGACAGGGAAACACCGGGGAGCTGTTTTTT
-	TRBJ1-2	-	TRBV11-3	CASSLDNRMYGYTF	TGTGCCAGCAGCTTAGATAACAGGATGTATGGCTACACCTTC
-	TRBJ1-2	-	TRBV4-1	CASSQVNYGYTF	TGCGCCAGCAGCCAAGTAAACTATGGCTACACCTTC
-	TRBJ2-1	-	TRBV7-3	CASSLPAINSPNNEQFF	TGTGCCAGCAGCTTACCCGCGATTAACTCGCCCAACAATGAGCAGTTCTTC
-	TRBJ2-2	-	TRBV7-3	CASSAGSGTGELFF	TGTGCCAGCAGCGCGGGGAGCGGCACCGGGGAGCTGTTTTTT
TRBD1	TRBJ1-1	-	TRBV6-5	CASIDRGNTEAFF	TGTGCCAGCATCGACAGGGGGAACACTGAAGCTTTCTTT
TRBD2	TRBJ2-7	-	TRBV4-1	CASSRGGLAGGGYEQYF	TGCGCCAGCAGCCGGGGGGGACTAGCGGGAGGAGGCTACGAGCAGTACTTC
-	TRBJ2-5	-	TRBV27	CASSVGGSGETQYF	TGTGCCAGCAGTGTAGGGGGATCAGGCGAGACCCAGTACTTC
TRBD1	TRBJ1-2	-	TRBV18	CASSTRTTGVWDGYTF	TGTGCCAGCTCAACGAGAACGACAGGGGTTTGGGATGGCTACACCTTC
-	TRBJ1-5	-	TRBV27	CASSLQGLSNQPQHF	TGTGCCAGCAGTCTACAGGGTCTTAGCAATCAGCCCCAGCATTTT
-	TRBJ2-6	few	TRBV15	CATSRTRGSGANGLTF	TGTGCCACCAGCAGAACCAGGGGCTCTGGGGCCAACGGCCTGACTTTC
TRBD2	TRBJ2-3	-	TRBV19	CASTPFGLAGGPGTDTQYF	TGTGCCAGTACCCCGTTTGGTCTAGCGGGAGGGCCGGGTACAGATACGCAGTATTTT
TRBD1	TRBJ1-4	-	TRBV19	CASSTEDRVDVKLFF	TGTGCCAGTAGTACGGAGGACAGGGTGGACGTAAAACTGTTTTTT
-	TRBJ1-1	-	TRBV11-3	CASSLTVNTEAFF	TGTGCCAGCAGCTTGACAGTGAACACTGAAGCTTTCTTT